The 23 T cell receptor beta chains below come from one sample, sequenced in a study of T cell responses to AZD1222 COVID-19 vaccine. Sequencing was performed with immunoSEQ multiplex PCR; in TCRdb, only in-frame clones are kept and a portion is missing. Of approximately 210,000 clones in the sample, 94% were seen once. The sequencing used peripheral blood, collected 28 days after the second dose of the MenACWY control vaccine. These receptors came from an adult who received the MenACWY meningococcal vaccine as a control.

The chain employs TRBV5-1 and TRBJ2-3, with 7 bases fitting TRBD1. This CDR3 has 16 amino acids. Germline V gene sequence: CDR1 SGHRS, CDR2 YFSETQ. V trimming: 0 bases; J trimming: 6 bases; junction bases outside the gene matches: 10. The CDR3 loop reads CASSLAGPDRADTQYF. The CDR3 DNA sequence: TGCGCCAGCAGCTTGGCCGGCCCTGACAGGGCGGATACGCAGTATTTT.

This CDR3 reads CASSLSPQSDREFADTQYF. The DNA for the CDR3 is TGCGCCAGCAGCTTGTCGCCCCAGTCGGATAGGGAGTTTGCAGATACGCAGTATTTT. The genes are TRBV5-1 and TRBJ2-3; weak D call: TRBD2 (5 bases). Germline lookup yields CDR1 SGHRS and CDR2 YFSETQ. Trimming removed 1 base at V and 4 bases at J, with 25 bases between. The CDR3 is 19 amino acids. Together with reference TRBV5-1 and TRBJ2-3, the CDR3 gives the full variable domain: KAGVTQTPRYLIKTRGQQVTLSCSPISGHRSVSWYQQTPGQGLQFLFEYFSETQRNKGNFPGRFSGRQFSNSRSEMNVSTLELGDSALYLCASSLSPQSDREFADTQYFGPGTRLTVL.

This chain uses TRBV19 with TRBJ2-5, with 7 nucleotides matching TRBD1. Germline V lookup: CDR1 LNHDA, CDR2 SQIVND (reference sequence). The CDR3 has 14 amino acids. Trimming at V came to 5 bases and at J to 5 bases, leaving 8 bases not matched to a gene. CDR3 sequence (DNA): TGTGCCAGTAGTCCTCGACAGGGTTGGGAGACCCAGTACTTC. Encoded protein: CASSPRQGWETQYF.

V and J are TRBV6-5 and TRBJ1-2; D is possibly TRBD1 (6 bases). The CDR3 contains 14 residues. The V gene lost 2 bases and the J gene lost 3 bases, with 10 bases spanning the gap. CDR1 and CDR2 (germline): MNHEY, SVGAGI. The CDR3 reads CASSYRSGDYGYTF. In DNA, the CDR3 is TGTGCCAGCAGTTACAGGTCAGGGGACTATGGCTACACCTTC.

The chain recombines TRBV19 with TRBJ2-5; D perhaps matches TRBD1 (6 bases). The CDR3 has 14 residues. Germline V lookup: CDR1 LNHDA, CDR2 SQIVND (reference sequence). Trimming shortened V by 4 bases and J by 2 bases, and 11 bases separated the two germline ends. The CDR3, as DNA: TGTGCCAGTAGTACCAGACAGGTACAAGAGACCCAGTACTTC. Encoded protein: CASSTRQVQETQYF. Full variable domain (outside the CDR3, taken from reference TRBV19 and TRBJ2-5): DGGITQSPKYLFRKEGQNVTLSCEQNLNHDAMYWYRQDPGQGLRLIYYSQIVNDFQKGDIAEGYSVSREKKESFPLTVTSAQKNPTAFYLCASSTRQVQETQYFGPGTRLLVL.

The chain combines TRBV6-5 with TRBJ2-3, with D perhaps TRBD1 or TRBD2 (5 bases each). Germline V lookup: CDR1 MNHEY, CDR2 SVGAGI. The CDR3 spans 16 residues. V dropped 0 bases and J dropped 3 bases, with 13 bases sitting between them. The CDR3 reads CASSYSSREPTDTQYF. CDR3 in DNA: TGTGCCAGCAGTTACTCGTCCAGGGAGCCGACAGATACGCAGTATTTT.

Notes on this clone: Other DNA sequences in this sample translate to the same CDR3. The chain uses TRBV7-2 and TRBJ2-7, with 11 bases identical to TRBD2. The CDR3 is 14 amino acids. CDR1 is SGHTA, CDR2 FQGNSA, per germline. Trimming removed 3 bases from V and 2 bases from J; junction bases left unmatched: 0. The CDR3 is CASSLGLAAYEQYF. CDR3 DNA sequence: TGTGCCAGCAGCTTGGGACTAGCGGCCTACGAGCAGTACTTC.

V usage is TRBV6-5 and J usage is TRBJ1-4, with TRBD1 matching 7 bases. V was clipped by 6 bases and J by 10 bases; unmatched bases: 11. This CDR3 has 14 amino acids. CDR1 is MNHEY, CDR2 SVGAGI, per germline. Written as DNA, the CDR3 is TGTGCCAGCAGCCGACAGGGAGTGGGGGGAAAACTGTTTTTT. This encodes CASSRQGVGGKLFF.

The chain combines TRBV7-9 with TRBJ2-1; 7 nucleotides align to TRBD2. Looked up from germline, CDR1 is SEHNR and CDR2 is FQNEAQ (reference sequence). The V gene end was trimmed by 5 bases and the J gene end by 10 bases; junction bases not matched to a gene: 14. The CDR3 is 15 amino acids. The CDR3 DNA sequence: TGTGCCAGCAGCCCTTTCCTGGCGGGAGCCCGAGAGCAGTTCTTC. This gives the protein CASSPFLAGAREQFF.

The J gene is TRBJ2-7, the V gene TRBV6-1; D is unresolved. Germline V CDR1 and CDR2: MNHNS, SASEGT. The germline V and J ends were trimmed by 2 bases and 2 bases, with 19 bases remaining between them. The CDR3 is made up of 17 amino acids. The CDR3, as DNA: TGTGCCAGCAGTGAATGGGCCAAAGGCTATGGGACCTACGAGCAGTACTTC. This translates into CASSEWAKGYGTYEQYF.

V gene TRBV19 combines with J gene TRBJ1-1; the D gene is possibly TRBD1 (5 bases). V shed 3 bases and J shed 0 bases, with 14 bases lying between them. The CDR3 length is 16 residues. Germline V gene sequence: CDR1 LNHDA, CDR2 SQIVND (reference sequence). CDR3 nucleotide sequence: TGTGCCAGTAGTATCTCCATGGGGCGGCTGAACACTGAAGCTTTCTTT. Encoded protein: CASSISMGRLNTEAFF.

The gene calls are TRBV5-1 and TRBJ1-5; D unclear. Germline V gene sequence: CDR1 SGHRS, CDR2 YFSETQ. The CDR3 sequence is 14 residues long. V lost 6 bases and J 3 bases, leaving 13 bases between the germline ends. CDR3 nucleotide sequence: TGCGCCAGCAAAATAGGAACAGACAATCAGCCCCAGCATTTT. The encoded protein is CASKIGTDNQPQHF.

The genes are TRBV5-1 and TRBJ1-2; no clear D gene. CDR1 and CDR2 from the germline V gene are SGHRS and YFSETQ. This CDR3 contains 15 residues. Trimming removed 2 bases at V and 1 base at J, with 12 bases between. CDR3 region: CASSFGREDNYGYTF. The CDR3 nucleotides are TGCGCCAGCAGCTTTGGTAGGGAGGATAACTATGGCTACACCTTC.

The chain recombines TRBV28 with TRBJ1-5, with D hard to call. Germline assignment: CDR1 MDHEN and CDR2 SYDVKM. V was clipped by 5 bases and J by 6 bases, with 17 bases between them. CDR3 length: 15 residues. CDR3 DNA: TGTGCCAGCAGTCATATGACGCCTTCGGGTCAGCCCCAGCATTTT. This encodes CASSHMTPSGQPQHF.

CDR3 sequence: CASSPDRYGYTF. The CDR3 bases are TGCGCCAGCAGCCCGGACAGGTACGGCTACACCTTC. The chain is built from TRBV5-1 and TRBJ1-2, with 7 bases fitting TRBD1. CDR1 is SGHRS, CDR2 YFSETQ, per germline. Germline trimming cut 4 bases from V and 8 bases from J; bases unmatched to any gene: 5. The CDR3 totals 12 residues.

The V gene is TRBV7-2, the J gene TRBJ1-2, with D possibly matching TRBD1 (6 bases). Germline assignment: CDR1 SGHTA and CDR2 FQGNSA. CDR3 length equals 15 residues. The V end was cut by 1 base, the J end by 4 bases, with 13 bases between. The CDR3 region has the DNA TGTGCCAGCAGCTTAGGCGCCATGGGGGCCTATGGCTACACCTTC. Its translation is CASSLGAMGAYGYTF.

The gene calls are TRBV25-1 and TRBJ1-3; D is unclear. Trimming took 8 bases from V and 7 from J, leaving 21 bases between them. Per the germline V gene, CDR1 is MGHDK and CDR2 is SYGVNS. The CDR3 is made up of 15 amino acids. CDR3 DNA sequence: TGTGCCAGCGGCCCAGATTCACCCTCCGGCAACACCATATATTTT. Residues: CASGPDSPSGNTIYF.

V and J are TRBV19 and TRBJ2-7; D ambiguous. The CDR3 has 14 residues. With 1 base removed from V and 3 bases from J, the gap between germline ends came to 10 bases. Germline CDR1 is LNHDA and CDR2 is SQIVND (reference sequence). The DNA of the CDR3 is TGTGCCAGTAGTATAGGCTACAACGACTACGAGCAGTACTTC. Encoded protein: CASSIGYNDYEQYF.

The chain is built from TRBV4-1 and TRBJ1-6; a possible D gene is TRBD1 (6 bases). The CDR3 sequence is 16 residues long. In germline, CDR1 is MGHRA, CDR2 YSYEKL. Trimming took 1 base from V and 6 from J, leaving 13 bases between them. CDR3 coding DNA: TGCGCCAGCAGCCAAGCAGGGGTTGGGTTTAATTCACCCCTCCACTTT. It encodes CASSQAGVGFNSPLHF.

The chain carries TRBV7-9 and TRBJ1-2; D perhaps matches TRBD1 (6 bases). Germline CDR1 and CDR2: SEHNR and FQNEAQ (reference sequence). The CDR3 loop spans 16 amino acids. Deletions cut 3 bases from V and 0 bases from J, with 14 bases between. The CDR3 loop is CASSFGGTKANYGYTF. In DNA, the CDR3 is TGTGCCAGCAGCTTCGGGGGCACTAAAGCTAACTATGGCTACACCTTC. Filled out from reference TRBV7-9 and TRBJ1-2, the complete variable domain reads DTGVSQNPRHKITKRGQNVTFRCDPISEHNRLYWYRQTLGQGPEFLTYFQNEAQLEKSRLLSDRFSAERPKGSFSTLEIQRTEQGDSAMYLCASSFGGTKANYGYTFGSGTRLTVV.

The chain joins TRBV24-1 to TRBJ2-1, with 7 bases matching TRBD2. The CDR3 length is 14 residues. Germline CDR1 reads KGHDR; CDR2 reads SFDVKD. Unmatched junction bases numbered 5, after V lost 6 bases and J lost 4 bases. The CDR3 loop reads CATSQWEGYNEQFF. The CDR3 nucleotides are TGTGCCACCAGTCAGTGGGAGGGATACAATGAGCAGTTCTTC.

This sequence joins TRBV6-5 and TRBJ2-7, with a possible D match to TRBD1 (6 bases). Trimming took 8 bases from V and 0 from J, leaving 17 bases between them. CDR3 length: 15 residues. CDR1 is MNHEY, CDR2 SVGAGI, per germline. The CDR3 sequence is CASGTAGAGSYEQYF. Written as DNA, the CDR3 is TGTGCCAGCGGAACCGCAGGGGCAGGCTCCTACGAGCAGTACTTC.

V gene TRBV30 combines with J gene TRBJ1-1; weak D call: TRBD1 (5 bases). CDR1 and CDR2 from the germline V gene are GTSNPN and SVGIG (reference sequence). The CDR3 contains 13 residues. Trimming removed 0 bases from V and 11 bases from J, with 16 bases in between. The CDR3 reads CAWSVGYGGVAFF. Written as DNA, the CDR3 is TGTGCCTGGAGTGTAGGGTATGGAGGGGTGGCTTTCTTT.